The T cell receptor beta chain described here comes from a study of shared clonotypes between healthy human individuals (dated by TCRdb to the early 2020s). Study-wide context: The cohort comprised two women and a few men aged 18 to 49 years. For each donor, CD4 naive and CD4 memory were each run on three plates, CD8 naive on two plates, and CD8 memory on one plate. To estimate repertoire size and how much clonotype sharing occurs between individuals, the study deeply sequenced the blood TCR repertoires of roughly 5 healthy adults. Different laboratories and diverse techniques were used to prepare libraries and sequence TCR repertoires, to increase sequencing depth and limit assay-specific biases. Between about 0.85 and 8.9 billion PBMCs per donor were obtained by leukapheresis.

Unmatched junction bases come to 8, with V trimmed by 7 bases and J by 6 bases. Based on the germline V gene, the CDR1 and CDR2 sequences are SQVTM and ANQGSEA. Measured from the cysteine to the phenylalanine, the CDR3 is 14 residues long. Only CDR3 DNA is held: 42 bases, read in frame from base 1. Using the deep immunoSEQ assay, multiplex PCR amplified TCR CDR3 regions from genomic DNA. Extracted genomic DNA from each cell subset was spread evenly across all wells of several immunoSEQ 96-well plates, with each plate serving as a replicate. Each replicate PCR for sorted subsets received about 200 ng genomic DNA, equal to roughly 29,000 T cell genomes. Purified libraries were measured with a Qubit 3.0 fluorometer, size-checked on a Bioanalyzer 2100, and measured again with the KAPA Library Quantification kit. Every immunoSEQ 96-well plate was sequenced on a dedicated single-read 150-cycle Illumina NextSeq 550 flow cell. On the study's bioinformatics: The immunoSEQ output contained only junctional sequences without quality scores, so filtering could not match that applied to full-length reads. Sequences were annotated with PyIR, a Python wrapper for IgBLAST v1.9, and V/J genes and CDR3 were assigned using IMGT germline references. Reads with weak V/J assignments (E-value above 1e-6), missing CDR3, stop codons, out-of-frame junctions, or ambiguous translated residues were removed. V3J clonotypes were defined as sequences sharing an identical inferred V gene, J gene, and CDR3 amino acid sequence. To compute the percentage overlap between repertoires, the number of shared unique clonotypes was divided by the size of the smaller repertoire. Richness of each repertoire was evaluated using RTK rarefaction, the Chao1 estimator, and Recon v2.1 estimates of unobserved clonotypes. OLGA was used to compute generation probabilities for all TCRbeta clonotypes that the gDNA method yielded from a handful of donors. As stored in TCRdb, this immuneACCESS dataset retains in-frame rearrangements with V and J assigned. A fraction of the clones does not appear; measured against another copy, unresolved V genes explain less than half of the discrepancy, and the remainder lacks a known reason. The V and J calls and clone size were taken over from that table, and D and trimming were inferred from the DNA. This sample comprises about 2 million clones, about 95% of them detected only once. The leading ten clones occupy 1.2% of the sample.

Broad study findings and their caveats: Even with the large sequencing depth, rarefaction of the sorted-subset datasets indicated that sequencing was incomplete. Sampling was restricted to blood, and TCR repertoires in tissue are likely to differ from TCR repertoires in blood. Naive subsets generally had larger estimated clonotype richness than memory subsets. Compared with non-shared clonotypes, the clonotypes found in all four sorted-subset donors had higher generation probabilities. Sharing across a few donors was observed for about 5% of naive CD4, over 3% of naive CD8, 2% to 2.5% of memory CD4, and around 0.4% of memory CD8 clonotypes. Because the study included a small number of donors, the genetic and exposure-history diversity represented was limited. Based on pairwise subsampling, the degree of clonotype sharing among donors was expected to be affected by sequencing depth.

Points on this clone: Its specific antigen is unknown. Base qualities were left out, and no much larger clone turns up one base away.

CD8 naive samples were obtained by positive selection for CCR7 among CD45RO-negative cells, yielding a CD45RA+CCR7+ population from which TemRA cells were excluded. The donors were healthy, HIV-negative adults with no recently reported acute infections or vaccinations. Only Caucasian adults living in Nashville, Tennessee, USA were represented among the donors. Blood was collected by leukapheresis, and PBMCs were isolated by Ficoll-Histopaque density gradient centrifugation and then cryopreserved in liquid nitrogen vapor phase. Analytical flow cytometry was used to check the purity and quantity of every magnetically sorted T cell population. Each sorted fraction had its genomic DNA isolated and then quantified by UV absorbance on a Nanodrop 2000c.

The sequence derives from a man aged 18 to 29 in good health. The rearranged chain carries TRBV29-1 and TRBJ2-2, with TRBD2 identical over 10 junction bases. Material: naive CD8+ T cells sorted from blood. The cell subset or site label, as the study defines it: CD45RA+CCR7+. The sequence in DNA is TGCAGCGGTGGACTAGCGGCCGATTCCGGGGAGCTGTTTTTT. This encodes CSGGLAADSGELFF.